The 24 T cell receptor beta chains in this list originate from one sample, sequenced in a study of human T cells and chemical hapten exposure. The sample's time point: healthy volunteer bleed at 6 weeks. Total RNA was isolated from unfractionated whole blood. TCRdb itself ran the RACE reads through MiXCR, one entry per CDR3 protein. The sample lists roughly 71,000 distinct CDR3 sequences; approximately 6.1% were seen once. Sample: whole blood. The receptors shown here come from a female donor in good health. Some clones in this sample may be carry-over from other donors' samples.

This clonotype was counted ten times or more. For the CDR3, the DNA is TGCAGCGTTGTATACACCGCTCCTCTCCTCTCTGGAAACACCATATATTTT. The encoded protein is CSVVYTAPLLSGNTIYF. The rearrangement uses TRBV29-1 and TRBJ1-3; D call uncertain. Deletions cut 4 bases from V and 0 bases from J, with 19 bases between. Germline loops: CDR1 SQVTM, CDR2 ANQGSEA. The CDR3 is 17 residues long.

The J gene is TRBJ2-7, the V gene TRBV4-3, with 9 bases matching TRBD2. This CDR3 comprises 14 residues. Germline V gives CDR1 LGHNA, CDR2 YSLEER. V trimming: 4 bases; J trimming: 2 bases; junction bases outside the gene matches: 3. CDR3 sequence (DNA): TGCGCCAGCAGCCGGGCGGGAGGGCCCTACGAGCAGTACTTC. It yields the protein CASSRAGGPYEQYF.

Only a few counts were recorded for this clonotype. The chain is built from TRBV6-5 and TRBJ1-2; D ambiguous. Germline CDR1 and CDR2: MNHEY and SVGAGI. The CDR3 covers 12 residues. V gave up 4 bases and J gave up 7 bases, with 10 bases separating them. The chain's CDR3 is CASSLKGSGYTF. The CDR3 nucleotides are TGTGCCAGCAGTTTGAAAGGCAGTGGCTACACCTTC.

A remark on this clonotype: Sequence at one end of the junction differs from germline and may be a read error. The V call is TRBV7-3, the J call TRBJ2-5, with D unresolved. CDR1 SGHTA and CDR2 FQGTGA come from the germline V gene. The CDR3 loop spans 12 amino acids. The CDR3 loop is CASSLDQGTQYF. CDR3 nucleotide sequence: TGTGCCAGCAGCTTAGATCAAGGGACCCAGTACTTC.

This clonotype has a count of ten or more. The chain couples TRBV24-1 to TRBJ2-1; TRBD1 agrees at 11 bases. The CDR3 contains 17 residues. Germline CDR1 KGHDR, CDR2 SFDVKD. Trimming removed 3 bases from V and 1 base from J; junction bases left unmatched: 4. The CDR3 spells CATSDGDRGKSYNEQFF. The DNA of the CDR3 is TGTGCCACCAGTGATGGGGACAGGGGGAAGTCCTACAATGAGCAGTTCTTC.

With respect to this clonotype: A much bigger clone sits one base away, suggesting this may be a read error. V usage is TRBV6-2 or TRBV6-3 and J usage is TRBJ1-2; D remains unclear. Germline lookup yields CDR1 MNHEY and CDR2 SVGEGT. The CDR3 sequence is 12 residues long. The CDR3 loop is CVSRKSGDGYTF. In nucleotides, the CDR3 is TGTGTCAGCAGAAAAAGTGGTGACGGCTACACCTTC.

Regarding this clonotype: A much larger clone differs from this one at a single base, so this may be a read error. The V and J genes are TRBV20-1 and TRBJ2-1, with D possibly TRBD1 on 6 matching bases. V lost 0 bases, J lost 9 bases, and 9 bases lay in between. Germline-derived CDR1 and CDR2 are DFQATT and SNEGSKA (reference sequence). The CDR3 is made up of 12 amino acids. As DNA, the CDR3 is TGCAGTGCTAGAGAGGGGGCCAGTGAGCAGTTCTTC. This sequence encodes CSAREGASEQFF.

This clonotype was counted ten times or more. The V call is TRBV20-1, the J call TRBJ1-5; perhaps TRBD1 as D (5 bases). V was clipped by 4 bases and J by 4 bases, with 11 bases between them. Germline V gives CDR1 DFQATT, CDR2 SNEGSKA (reference sequence). The CDR3 has 13 residues. CDR3 region: CSAITDINQPQHF. The CDR3 DNA sequence: TGCAGTGCTATAACGGACATAAATCAGCCCCAGCATTTT.

This clonotype was observed many times. The chain combines TRBV29-1 with TRBJ2-7, with D perhaps matching TRBD2 (6 bases). Germline-derived CDR1 and CDR2 are SQVTM and ANQGSEA. This CDR3 has 13 amino acids. V lost 8 bases and J lost 0, with 14 bases in between. Written as DNA, the CDR3 is TGCAGCCCCTGGGGGGAGTTCTCCTACGAGCAGTACTTC. This codes for CSPWGEFSYEQYF.

This clonotype was detected many times. The chain is built from TRBV5-1 and TRBJ2-1; 9 nucleotides agree with TRBD2. This CDR3 is built from 15 residues. Trimming took 1 base from V and 4 from J; bases not matched to a gene: 3. Germline values: CDR1 SGHRS, CDR2 YFSETQ. The CDR3 DNA reads TGCGCCAGCAGCTTGAGCGGGAGGTCGTACAATGAGCAGTTCTTC. Amino acids: CASSLSGRSYNEQFF.

This clonotype was detected many times. This chain connects TRBV7-9 to TRBJ1-1; D is ambiguous. The germline V gene has CDR1 SEHNR and CDR2 FQNEAQ (reference sequence). V was pared by 2 bases and J by 1 base, with 5 bases between. CDR3 length: 13 amino acids. The DNA of the CDR3 is TGTGCCAGCAGCTTATTGCAGAACACTGAAGCTTTCTTT. This codes for CASSLLQNTEAFF.

This clonotype has at least ten counts. The J gene is TRBJ2-3, the V gene TRBV11-3; 7 bases are a match to TRBD2. The CDR3 contains 15 residues. In germline, CDR1 is SGHNT, CDR2 YENEEA. With 5 bases clipped from V and 1 base from J, the junction kept 6 bases outside the gene matches. CDR3: CASSRGTTGTDTQYF. Here the CDR3 DNA reads TGTGCCAGCAGCCGCGGGACTACTGGCACAGATACGCAGTATTTT.

This clonotype showed up many times. J is TRBJ1-1 and V is TRBV29-1, with TRBD1 as a possible D gene (5 bases). CDR1 is SQVTM and CDR2 is ANQGSEA in the germline V gene. V lost 6 bases, J lost 1 base, and 12 bases lay in between. This CDR3 region has 13 residues. The CDR3 DNA reads as TGCAGCGTGAGGGGCAGGCAGAACACTGAAGCTTTCTTT. Protein: CSVRGRQNTEAFF.

In this sample, this clonotype turned up a few times. The CDR3: CASSQGRNTEAFF. The DNA for the CDR3 is TGTGCCAGCAGCCAGGGACGGAACACTGAAGCTTTCTTT. The chain has TRBV12-3 or TRBV12-4 and TRBJ1-1; tentative D call: TRBD1 (5 bases). V shed 6 bases and J shed 1 base, with 9 bases lying between them. This CDR3 is 13 amino acids long.

The CDR3 loop is CSAGGQGNQPQHF. The CDR3 DNA sequence: TGCAGTGCTGGCGGACAGGGGAATCAGCCCCAGCATTTT. The gene calls are TRBV20-1 and TRBJ1-5, with 9 bases lining up with TRBD1. The CDR3 consists of 13 residues. V was pared by 5 bases and J by 4 bases, with 3 bases of the junction left unmatched. In germline, CDR1 is DFQATT, CDR2 SNEGSKA (reference sequence).

This clonotype was detected ten times or more. This chain joins TRBV20-1 and TRBJ2-3, with 9 bases identical to TRBD2. The V segment lost 4 bases and the J segment 2 bases; nucleotides outside the gene matches: 4. Germline loops: CDR1 DFQATT, CDR2 SNEGSKA (reference sequence). The CDR3 runs to 14 residues. The CDR3 reads CSAKLAGATDTQYF. CDR3 in DNA: TGCAGTGCTAAACTAGCGGGTGCCACAGATACGCAGTATTTT.

This clonotype occurred many times. J is TRBJ2-7 and V is TRBV5-6; the D is unclear. The CDR3 loop spans 15 amino acids. V dropped 0 bases and J dropped 0 bases, with 10 bases sitting between them. The germline V gene encodes CDR1 SGHDT and CDR2 YYEEEE. CDR3 sequence: CASSLGITSSYEQYF. The CDR3 coding sequence is TGTGCCAGCAGCTTGGGAATAACGAGCTCCTACGAGCAGTACTTC.

Ten or more counts support this clonotype. The chain recombines TRBV3-1 with TRBJ2-6; D is uncertain. Germline V lookup: CDR1 LGHDT, CDR2 YNNKEL (reference sequence). CDR3 size: 17 residues. Between the trimmed V and J ends, which lost 0 bases and 2 bases, there was a span of 11 bases. Here the CDR3 reads CASSQEVEGTGANVLTF. CDR3 sequence (DNA): TGTGCCAGCAGCCAAGAAGTTGAAGGGACTGGGGCCAACGTCCTGACTTTC. The whole variable domain, remainder taken from reference TRBV3-1 and TRBJ2-6, is DTAVSQTPKYLVTQMGNDKSIKCEQNLGHDTMYWYKQDSKKFLKIMFSYNNKELIINETVPNRFSPKSPDKAHLNLHINSLELGDSAVYFCASSQEVEGTGANVLTFGAGSRLTVL.

This clonotype was observed a few times. This chain links TRBV29-1 with TRBJ2-3, with 9 bases aligning to TRBD2. V gave up 5 bases and J gave up 0 bases; unmatched junction bases: 9. The CDR3 has 16 residues. Per germline, CDR1 SQVTM and CDR2 ANQGSEA. CDR3 residues: CSVSGTSSYSTDTQYF. DNA of the CDR3: TGCAGCGTTTCCGGGACTAGCTCTTATAGCACAGATACGCAGTATTTT.

This clonotype was detected many times. The CDR3 loop is CSVSSILAGVADTQYF. CDR3 in DNA: TGCAGCGTTTCCTCGATCCTAGCGGGAGTGGCAGATACGCAGTATTTT. This chain links TRBV29-1 with TRBJ2-3; 10 bases are a match to TRBD2. CDR1 is SQVTM, CDR2 ANQGSEA, per germline. The junction had 12 bases not matched to a gene; V was cut back by 5 bases and J by 4 bases. CDR3 length: 16 amino acids.

The rearrangement joins TRBV28 to TRBJ2-7; D might be TRBD1 or TRBD2, each matching 6 bases. V was trimmed by 3 bases and J by 0 bases, leaving 9 bases between them. Germline V gene data show CDR1 as MDHEN and CDR2 as SYDVKM. The CDR3 consists of 14 residues. The CDR3, as DNA: TGTGCCAGCAGTTTGGGGGGCAACTCCTACGAGCAGTACTTC. It translates to CASSLGGNSYEQYF.

This clonotype has at least ten counts. V gene TRBV7-8 combines with J gene TRBJ2-1; 8 bases agree with TRBD2. CDR1 and CDR2 (germline): SGHVS, FQNEAQ. The CDR3 loop spans 18 amino acids. V lost 1 base, J lost 4 bases, and 12 bases stayed unmatched. DNA for the CDR3: TGTGCCAGCAGCTTAGTACGGGTGGCCAGCGGGAGATACAATGAGCAGTTCTTC. Translated: CASSLVRVASGRYNEQFF.

In the case of this clonotype: A clone one base away is much larger, so this may be a read error. The rearrangement links TRBV7-9 to TRBJ2-7; unclear D gene. This CDR3 is built from 14 residues. The V end lost 5 bases, the J end lost 0 bases, and 11 bases lay between the germline ends. Germline values: CDR1 SEHNR, CDR2 FQNEAQ (reference sequence). The CDR3 sequence is CASSGRVSSYEQYF. CDR3 nucleotide sequence: TGTGCCAGCAGCGGACGGGTTAGCTCCTACGAGCAGTACTTC.

Many counts were recorded for this clonotype. The rearrangement uses TRBV7-2 and TRBJ2-1, with D unclear. CDR1 is SGHTA, CDR2 FQGNSA, per germline. V was clipped by 4 bases and J by 4 bases, with 11 bases between them. The CDR3 extends over 14 amino acids. The CDR3 spells CASSYQRTYNEQFF. The CDR3 nucleotides read TGTGCCAGCAGCTACCAGCGTACGTACAATGAGCAGTTCTTC.